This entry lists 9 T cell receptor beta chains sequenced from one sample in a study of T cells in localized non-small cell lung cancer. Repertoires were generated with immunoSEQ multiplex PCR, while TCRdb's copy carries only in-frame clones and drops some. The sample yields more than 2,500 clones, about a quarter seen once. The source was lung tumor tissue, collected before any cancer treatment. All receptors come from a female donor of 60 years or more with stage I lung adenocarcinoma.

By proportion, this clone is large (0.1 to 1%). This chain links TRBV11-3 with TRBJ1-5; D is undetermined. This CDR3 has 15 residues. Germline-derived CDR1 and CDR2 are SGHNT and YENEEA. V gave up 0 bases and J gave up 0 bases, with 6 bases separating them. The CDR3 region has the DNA TGTGCCAGCAGCTTAGAAGGTAATAGCAATCAGCCCCAGCATTTT. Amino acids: CASSLEGNSNQPQHF.

The CDR3: CSVWGLTETQYF. The CDR3 DNA reads as TGCAGCGTTTGGGGACTAACGGAGACCCAGTACTTC. The J gene is TRBJ2-5, the V gene TRBV29-1, with 7 nucleotides matching TRBD2. This CDR3 contains 12 residues. J was trimmed by 5 bases and V by 5 bases; bases with no gene match: 5. Germline CDR1 and CDR2: SQVTM and ANQGSEA.

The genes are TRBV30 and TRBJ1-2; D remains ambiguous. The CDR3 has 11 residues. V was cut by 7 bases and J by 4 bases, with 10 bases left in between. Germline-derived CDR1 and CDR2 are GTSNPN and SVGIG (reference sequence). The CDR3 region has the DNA TGTGCCTTGGGGTCTGGCTATGGCTACACCTTC. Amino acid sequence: CALGSGYGYTF. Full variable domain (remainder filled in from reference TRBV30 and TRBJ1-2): SQTIHQWPATLVQPVGSPLSLECTVEGTSNPNLYWYRQAAGRGLQLLFYSVGIGQISSEVPQNLSASRPQDRQFILSSKKLLLSDSGFYLCALGSGYGYTFGSGTRLTVV.

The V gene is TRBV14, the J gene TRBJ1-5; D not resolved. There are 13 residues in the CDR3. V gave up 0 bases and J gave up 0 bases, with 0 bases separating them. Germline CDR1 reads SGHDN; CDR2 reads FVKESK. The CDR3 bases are TGTGCCAGCAGCCAAGATAGCAATCAGCCCCAGCATTTT. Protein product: CASSQDSNQPQHF.

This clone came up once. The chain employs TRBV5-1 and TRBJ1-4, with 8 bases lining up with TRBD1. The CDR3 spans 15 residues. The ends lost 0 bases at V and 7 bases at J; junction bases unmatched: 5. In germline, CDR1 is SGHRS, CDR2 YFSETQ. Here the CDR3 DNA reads TGCGCCAGCAGCTTGGCTGGACAGGGAAGTGAAAAACTGTTTTTT. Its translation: CASSLAGQGSEKLFF.

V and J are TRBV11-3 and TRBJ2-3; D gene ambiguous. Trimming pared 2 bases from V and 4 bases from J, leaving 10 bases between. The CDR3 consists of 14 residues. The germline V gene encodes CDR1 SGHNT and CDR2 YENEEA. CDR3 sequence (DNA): TGTGCCAGCAGCTTACTCCCTTTTCCAGATACGCAGTATTTT. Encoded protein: CASSLLPFPDTQYF.

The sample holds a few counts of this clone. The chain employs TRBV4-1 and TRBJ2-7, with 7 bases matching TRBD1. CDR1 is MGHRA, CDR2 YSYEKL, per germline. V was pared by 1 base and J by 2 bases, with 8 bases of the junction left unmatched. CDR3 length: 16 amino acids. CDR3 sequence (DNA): TGCGCCAGCAGCCAAGGGGGGCCCGGGACAGCCTACGAGCAGTACTTC. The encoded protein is CASSQGGPGTAYEQYF.

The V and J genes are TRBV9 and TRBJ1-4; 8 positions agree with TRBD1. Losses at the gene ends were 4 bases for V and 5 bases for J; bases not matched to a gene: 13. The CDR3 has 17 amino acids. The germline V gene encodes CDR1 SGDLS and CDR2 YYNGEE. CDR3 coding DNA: TGTGCCAGCAGCACGCGGACAGGGCTGATGGGGAATGAAAAACTGTTTTTT. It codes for CASSTRTGLMGNEKLFF.

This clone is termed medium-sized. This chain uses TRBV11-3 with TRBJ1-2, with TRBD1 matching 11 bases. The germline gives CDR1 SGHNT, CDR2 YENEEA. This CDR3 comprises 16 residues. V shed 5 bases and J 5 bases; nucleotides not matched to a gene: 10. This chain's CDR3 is CASSDSRTGGFYGYTF. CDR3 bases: TGTGCCAGCAGCGACTCCAGGACAGGGGGCTTTTATGGCTACACCTTC.